The following is a TCR beta chain sequence with its context. TRB rearrangements were amplified by touch-down multiplex PCR with mixed TRB-A/B primers. Following a re-call of the multiplex PCR reads, TCRdb has one entry per CDR3 protein and lacks DNA. The table for this sample gives under 9,500 distinct CDR3 sequences. The germline gives CDR1 GTSNPN, CDR2 SVGIG (reference sequence). The CDR3 consists of 14 residues. This specimen comes from a study of T cell clusters in autoimmune cytopenias. Each sample's input was 250 to 300 ng genomic DNA, some 34,000 genome equivalents. The chain combines TRBV30 with TRBJ1-2; TCRdb names TRBD1, which stays unverified in the absence of DNA. Sequencing was done on a sample of peripheral blood. The sequence was obtained from a human donor with an autoimmune cytopenia or autoimmune hepatitis (not recorded which). This chain's CDR3 is CAWTTDRGLYGYTF.